The 30 T cell receptor beta chains reported below all come from one sample, sequenced in a study of CD8 T cells in ankylosing spondylitis. Study observations and caveats: The study identified a TCR beta motif of fewer than 10 highly homologous variants that appeared characteristic of ankylosing spondylitis blood.

TCRdb independently ran MiXCR on the 5' RACE reads; one entry per CDR3 protein. Of just under 550,000 distinct CDR3 sequences listed, roughly 13% are singletons. These receptors have no identified antigens. Sequencing was done on a sample of blood, either unsorted or a sorted T cell fraction (not recorded which). The receptors stem from a male donor with ankylosing spondylitis.

This clonotype was counted a few times. V is TRBV27 and J is TRBJ2-3; 9 bases agree with TRBD1. The germline V gene encodes CDR1 MNHEY and CDR2 SMNVEV (reference sequence). The CDR3 runs 15 residues. V gave up 6 bases and J gave up 0 bases; unmatched junction bases: 4. The CDR3 region is CASSTGGYSTDTQYF. The CDR3 DNA is TGTGCCAGCAGCACAGGGGGCTATAGCACAGATACGCAGTATTTT.

There are a few counts of this clonotype. J is TRBJ1-1 and V is TRBV6-4, with D uncertain. The ends were cut back, 0 bases at V and 0 bases at J, with 5 bases in the middle. Looked up from germline, CDR1 is MRHNA and CDR2 is SNTAGT. This CDR3 has 14 amino acids. The CDR3 here is CASSDSDLNTEAFF. The CDR3 DNA reads as TGTGCCAGCAGTGACTCGGACTTGAACACTGAAGCTTTCTTT.

This clonotype was detected many times. One junction end does not reproduce the germline sequence, and a read error may be involved. The chain carries TRBV7-9 and TRBJ2-1; 12 bases agree with TRBD2. The CDR3 covers 17 residues. Germline assignment: CDR1 SEHNR and CDR2 FQNEAQ (reference sequence). CDR3 nucleotides: TGTGCCAGCAGCCACCCGGGGGGAAGACTAGCGGGAGAAGTTCAGGTCTTC. Protein product: CASSHPGGRLAGEVQVF.

The chain is built from TRBV3-1 and TRBJ1-3; no clear D gene. The V gene lost 3 bases and the J gene lost 4 bases, with 10 bases spanning the gap. CDR3 length equals 14 residues. CDR1 and CDR2 (germline): LGHDT, YNNKEL (reference sequence). The CDR3 region is CASSQLAEGNTIYF. The CDR3 DNA follows: TGTGCCAGCAGCCAGTTAGCGGAAGGAAACACCATATATTTT.

The chain is built from TRBV20-1 and TRBJ2-1; perhaps TRBD2 as D (5 bases). V lost 2 bases and J 0 bases, leaving 14 bases between the germline ends. Germline V gives CDR1 DFQATT, CDR2 SNEGSKA (reference sequence). The CDR3 runs 16 residues. CDR3 region: CSARPLADFSYNEQFF. The CDR3, as DNA: TGCAGTGCTAGACCTCTGGCGGACTTCTCCTACAATGAGCAGTTCTTC.

This clonotype showed up just a few times. The chain joins TRBV7-2 to TRBJ1-1; tentative D call: TRBD1 (5 bases). The ends were cut back, 1 base at V and 1 base at J, with 13 bases in the middle. The CDR3 is made up of 16 amino acids. Germline assignment: CDR1 SGHTA and CDR2 FQGNSA. CDR3 sequence reads: CASSLGPWTPNTEAFF. The CDR3 DNA reads TGTGCCAGCAGCTTAGGTCCTTGGACACCGAACACTGAAGCTTTCTTT.

This clonotype showed up just a few times. The V gene is TRBV20-1, the J gene TRBJ2-1, with 7 bases identical to TRBD2. After removal of 0 bases from V and 2 bases from J, the junction contained 7 bases not matched to a gene. Germline values: CDR1 DFQATT, CDR2 SNEGSKA (reference sequence). The CDR3 contains 16 residues. The CDR3 DNA is TGCAGTGCTAGAGATCCAGGGACTACTGCCTACAATGAGCAGTTCTTC. It yields the protein CSARDPGTTAYNEQFF.

This clonotype was detected a few times. The chain's CDR3 is CASSLHLAGDNEQFF. In nucleotides, the CDR3 is TGTGCCAGCAGCTTACATCTAGCGGGAGACAATGAGCAGTTCTTC. V usage is TRBV7-6 and J usage is TRBJ2-1; 10 bases align to TRBD2. The CDR3 totals 15 residues. With 2 bases clipped from V and 5 bases from J, the junction kept 3 bases outside the gene matches. Germline CDR1 SGHVS, CDR2 FNYEAQ.

This clonotype has a handful of counts. The V gene is TRBV20-1, the J gene TRBJ1-4, with TRBD1 as a possible D gene (6 bases). Trimming shortened V by 6 bases and J by 0 bases, and 17 bases separated the two germline ends. In germline, CDR1 is DFQATT, CDR2 SNEGSKA (reference sequence). This CDR3 is built from 16 residues. CDR3 sequence reads: CSAAPRTASTNEKLFF. For the CDR3, the DNA is TGCAGTGCCGCACCTCGGACAGCTTCAACTAATGAAAAACTGTTTTTT.

This clonotype was found many times. The chain combines TRBV7-9 with TRBJ2-1; perhaps TRBD2 as D (6 bases). The CDR3 has 13 amino acids. Germline values: CDR1 SEHNR, CDR2 FQNEAQ (reference sequence). Trimming took 5 bases from V and 12 from J, leaving 17 bases between them. The CDR3 region has the DNA TGTGCCAGCAGCCCAACGGAGGGCATAGGGCAGTTCTTC. It codes for CASSPTEGIGQFF.

The chain recombines TRBV5-1 with TRBJ2-1; 7 nucleotides line up with TRBD2. The ends lost 0 bases at V and 2 bases at J; junction bases unmatched: 8. The CDR3 extends over 17 amino acids. Germline-derived CDR1 and CDR2 are SGHRS and YFSETQ. CDR3 nucleotide sequence: TGCGCCAGCAGCTTGGAACCTAGCGGAAGTGCCTACAATGAGCAGTTCTTC. Its protein is CASSLEPSGSAYNEQFF.

The chain employs TRBV20-1 and TRBJ2-5, with D possibly TRBD2 on 5 matching bases. CDR3 length equals 13 residues. Germline CDR1 DFQATT, CDR2 SNEGSKA (reference sequence). The germline V and J ends were trimmed by 6 bases and 3 bases, with 14 bases remaining between them. CDR3 amino acids: CSAVLLGKETQYF. The DNA of the CDR3 is TGCAGTGCCGTCCTACTAGGGAAAGAGACCCAGTACTTC.

The V and J genes are TRBV7-2 and TRBJ2-1; 7 bases map to TRBD1. V lost 4 bases and J lost 8; bases outside the gene matches: 8. The CDR3 is 14 residues long. Germline V gene data show CDR1 as SGHTA and CDR2 as FQGNSA. Written as DNA, the CDR3 is TGTGCCAGCAGCTCACAGGGGTTTAGGTATGAGCAGTTCTTC. This codes for CASSSQGFRYEQFF. Looking up the rest from reference TRBV7-2 and TRBJ2-1 gives the full variable domain: GAGVSQSPSNKVTEKGKDVELRCDPISGHTALYWYRQSLGQGLEFLIYFQGNSAPDKSGLPSDRFSAERTGGSVSTLTIQRTQQEDSAVYLCASSSQGFRYEQFFGPGTRLTVL.

This clonotype occurred many times. This chain uses TRBV20-1 with TRBJ2-1; TRBD1 matches at 9 bases. V shed 1 base, J shed 8 bases, and the junction held 12 bases outside the gene matches. This CDR3 spans 16 amino acids. Germline CDR1 and CDR2: DFQATT and SNEGSKA (reference sequence). DNA of the CDR3: TGCAGTGCTAGAGGGTTCCGGGACAGGGTGATCCATGAGCAGTTCTTC. It yields the protein CSARGFRDRVIHEQFF.

This clonotype was detected many times. The chain uses TRBV5-1 and TRBJ2-7; D remains ambiguous. V was pared by 0 bases and J by 1 base, with 8 bases between. Germline V gene lookup returns CDR1 SGHRS and CDR2 YFSETQ. CDR3 size: 14 residues. This chain's CDR3 is CASSLGSSSYEQYV. In DNA, the CDR3 is TGCGCCAGCAGCTTGGGATCCAGTTCCTACGAGCAGTACGTC.

On this clonotype: A read error is possible here, since a much larger clone lies one base away. The CDR3 carries no conserved terminal phenylalanine or tryptophan, so it likely arises from a read error. V is TRBV20-1 and J is TRBJ1-2; TRBD1 is a possible D gene (6 bases). The CDR3 contains 13 residues. The V and J ends lost 5 bases and 4 bases respectively, with 14 bases between them. CDR1 and CDR2 from the germline V gene are DFQATT and SNEGSKA (reference sequence). For the CDR3, the DNA is TGCAGTGCTGCCCGGGGGGCAGGCTATGGCTACACCTTG. Protein: CSAARGAGYGYTL.

This clonotype was found a few times. The chain employs TRBV12-3 or TRBV12-4 and TRBJ1-6; D is undetermined. Deletions cut 5 bases from V and 0 bases from J, with 11 bases between. There are 16 residues in the CDR3. CDR3: CASSRGRTSYNSPLHF. CDR3 DNA sequence: TGTGCCAGCAGTAGAGGCAGGACCTCCTATAATTCACCCCTCCACTTT.

This clonotype has a handful of counts. J is TRBJ1-1 and V is TRBV14, with TRBD1 as a possible D gene (5 bases). Trimming shortened V by 4 bases and J by 0 bases, and 18 bases separated the two germline ends. The CDR3 sequence is 17 residues long. CDR1 SGHDN and CDR2 FVKESK come from the germline V gene. CDR3 sequence reads: CASSRLLGEGLNTEAFF. In nucleotides, the CDR3 is TGTGCCAGCAGCCGACTTTTAGGGGAGGGGCTGAACACTGAAGCTTTCTTT.

The chain links TRBV6-5 to TRBJ2-7, with unresolved D. Germline loops: CDR1 MNHEY, CDR2 SVGAGI. V shed 2 bases and J shed 2 bases, with 10 bases lying between them. This CDR3 is built from 14 residues. Written as DNA, the CDR3 is TGTGCCAGCAGTTACGGCCCACCCCCCTACGAGCAGTACTTC. It yields the protein CASSYGPPPYEQYF.

The J gene is TRBJ2-5, the V gene TRBV3-1; 10 bases are a match to TRBD2. The CDR3 consists of 16 residues. The germline CDR1 and CDR2 sequences are LGHDT and YNNKEL (reference sequence). V lost 0 bases, J lost 5 bases, and 6 bases stayed unmatched. The CDR3 protein is CASSQDSGRPRETQYF. CDR3 nucleotides: TGTGCCAGCAGCCAAGATAGCGGGAGGCCTCGGGAGACCCAGTACTTC.

This clonotype occurred a few times. This rearrangement joins TRBV5-1 to TRBJ2-1; D is ambiguous. Germline V gene sequence: CDR1 SGHRS, CDR2 YFSETQ. CDR3 length: 16 amino acids. With 6 bases removed from V and 0 bases from J, the gap between germline ends came to 16 bases. CDR3 sequence reads: CASTGPETPSYNEQFF. The CDR3 nucleotides read TGCGCCAGCACCGGCCCGGAGACACCCTCCTACAATGAGCAGTTCTTC. The variable domain in full, with the rest retrieved from reference TRBV5-1 and TRBJ2-1, is KAGVTQTPRYLIKTRGQQVTLSCSPISGHRSVSWYQQTPGQGLQFLFEYFSETQRNKGNFPGRFSGRQFSNSRSEMNVSTLELGDSALYLCASTGPETPSYNEQFFGPGTRLTVL.

The rearrangement joins TRBV7-9 to TRBJ1-5; D is unclear. The CDR3 totals 12 residues. The germline V gene has CDR1 SEHNR and CDR2 FQNEAQ (reference sequence). The ends were cut back, 3 bases at V and 7 bases at J, with 7 bases in the middle. The DNA of the CDR3 is TGTGCCAGCAGCTTTGACCGGCAGCCCCAGCATTTT. This gives the protein CASSFDRQPQHF.

The sample holds many counts of this clonotype. This chain uses TRBV24-1 with TRBJ2-1; D possibly corresponds to TRBD2 (7 bases). The CDR3 spans 16 residues. Trimming removed 4 bases at V and 4 bases at J, with 16 bases between. Germline V CDR1 and CDR2: KGHDR, SFDVKD. This CDR3 is CATSDRGAGMYNEQFF. The CDR3 nucleotides read TGTGCCACCAGTGACCGGGGGGCAGGGATGTACAATGAGCAGTTCTTC.

The chain carries TRBV5-1 and TRBJ2-3; TRBD2 matches 10 bases. CDR1 SGHRS and CDR2 YFSETQ come from the germline V gene. CDR3 size: 19 residues. With V trimmed by 0 bases and J by 4 bases, 14 bases remained unmatched. The CDR3 here is CASSLVGASGRSRSDTQYF. The CDR3 DNA is TGCGCCAGCAGCTTGGTCGGAGCTAGCGGGAGAAGTAGGTCAGATACGCAGTATTTT.

This chain joins TRBV11-2 and TRBJ2-1; D remains unclear. Trimming removed 3 bases at V and 3 bases at J, with 18 bases between. CDR3 size: 17 residues. Germline-derived CDR1 and CDR2 are SGHAT and FQNNGV. CDR3 sequence reads: CASSFMAPLPNYNEQFF. The CDR3 coding sequence is TGTGCCAGCAGCTTTATGGCTCCCCTTCCCAACTACAATGAGCAGTTCTTC.

This clonotype was counted at least ten times. This chain connects TRBV6-5 to TRBJ1-2, with D uncertain. V was trimmed by 2 bases and J by 5 bases, leaving 12 bases between them. CDR1 MNHEY and CDR2 SVGAGI come from the germline V gene. CDR3 length: 14 amino acids. The CDR3 reads CASSYGQPRYGYTF. Here the CDR3 DNA reads TGTGCCAGCAGTTACGGGCAGCCGAGGTATGGCTACACCTTC.

The sample holds many counts of this clonotype. The J gene is TRBJ2-2, the V gene TRBV10-3; 8 positions match TRBD2. The CDR3 contains 16 residues. Looked up from germline, CDR1 is ENHRY and CDR2 is SYGVKD. V was clipped by 3 bases and J by 4 bases; unmatched bases: 7. In DNA, the CDR3 is TGTGCCATCAGTGAATTGGCGAGCGGGGGCACCGGGGAGCTGTTTTTT. It codes for CAISELASGGTGELFF.

This clonotype was seen at least ten times. The chain joins TRBV7-8 to TRBJ2-2, with D perhaps TRBD2 (6 bases). This CDR3 contains 15 residues. Germline CDR1 SGHVS, CDR2 FQNEAQ. With 4 bases removed from V and 4 bases from J, the gap between germline ends came to 13 bases. Here the CDR3 reads CASSSFGEATGELFF. DNA of the CDR3: TGTGCCAGCAGCTCCTTTGGGGAGGCCACCGGGGAGCTGTTTTTT.

This clonotype came up a few times. The V and J genes are TRBV11-1 and TRBJ2-4; unclear D gene. CDR1 is SGHAT and CDR2 is FQDESV in the germline V gene (reference sequence). Trimming took 2 bases from V and 3 from J, leaving 8 bases between them. The CDR3 contains 14 residues. CDR3 in amino acids: CASSLTPGKNIQYF. Written as DNA, the CDR3 is TGTGCCAGCAGCTTAACGCCAGGCAAAAACATTCAGTACTTC.

This clonotype was observed a few times. This chain uses TRBV9 with TRBJ1-6; a possible D gene is TRBD1 (6 bases). Trimming shortened V by 2 bases and J by 7 bases, and 10 bases separated the two germline ends. The CDR3 loop spans 14 amino acids. Germline V gives CDR1 SGDLS, CDR2 YYNGEE. For the CDR3, the DNA is TGTGCCAGCAGCGTGGGACACGTCAATTCACCCCTCCACTTT. It codes for CASSVGHVNSPLHF.